Each of the 26 T cell receptor beta chains below was sequenced from the same sample in a study of blood T cell repertoires in COVID-19 (TCRdb year 2020). Library generation was performed with the immunoSEQ multiplex PCR assay. The table was pulled from immuneACCESS by TCRdb, which kept in-frame rearrangements only. Such tables lose some clones; where checked, under half of the loss comes from unresolved V genes, and the rest has no known cause. This sample is represented by about 100,000 clones; roughly 87% of them were singletons. Of the sample, 7% to 9% falls within the top ten clones. Sequenced material: peripheral blood. These receptors all stem from a man younger than 40 in a cohort sampled during active COVID-19.

The J gene is TRBJ1-2, the V gene TRBV7-8, with 10 nucleotides matching TRBD1. The germline V gene encodes CDR1 SGHVS and CDR2 FQNEAQ. Unmatched junction bases numbered 9, after V lost 9 bases and J lost 5 bases. The CDR3 is made up of 14 amino acids. The CDR3 reads CASSPRTGGYGYTF. In DNA form, the CDR3 reads TGTGCCAGTTCACCGAGGACAGGGGGTTATGGCTACACCTTC.

The chain joins TRBV12-3 or TRBV12-4 to TRBJ1-2, with a tentative D call TRBD1 (5 bases). The CDR3 is 13 amino acids. V was pared by 6 bases and J by 3 bases, with 11 bases between. As DNA, the CDR3 is TGTGCCAGCAGCCCCGGGGGTGACTATGGCTACACCTTC. Protein: CASSPGGDYGYTF.

The rearrangement uses TRBV15 and TRBJ2-7; D gene unclear. This CDR3 is built from 14 residues. The germline V and J ends were trimmed by 0 bases and 3 bases, with 9 bases remaining between them. CDR1 and CDR2 from the germline V gene are LNHNV and YYDKDF (reference sequence). The CDR3 sequence: CATSRDQNIYEQYF. CDR3 sequence (DNA): TGTGCCACCAGCAGAGATCAGAATATCTACGAGCAGTACTTC.

Regarding this clone: The junction departs from germline at one end; a sequencing error may be responsible. The chain uses TRBV6-5 and TRBJ1-1; D is possibly TRBD1 (6 bases). The CDR3 is made up of 13 amino acids. Germline CDR1 MNHEY, CDR2 SVGAGI. CDR3 protein: CASSPPGQEDRCF. The DNA for the CDR3 is TGTGCCAGCAGTCCCCCAGGCCAGGAAGACAGGTGCTTT.

This sequence joins TRBV30 and TRBJ2-2; the match to TRBD2 covers 9 bases. CDR1 and CDR2 (germline): GTSNPN, SVGIG (reference sequence). Trimming at V came to 6 bases and at J to 7 bases, leaving 9 bases not matched to a gene. This CDR3 is 14 amino acids long. CDR3 region: CACLAGTSLGELFF. The DNA for the CDR3 is TGTGCCTGTCTTGCAGGGACTAGCCTCGGGGAGCTGTTTTTT.

The V and J genes are TRBV14 and TRBJ2-5; D is unresolved. Between the trimmed V and J ends, which lost 3 bases and 1 base, there was a span of 6 bases. Germline-derived CDR1 and CDR2 are SGHDN and FVKESK. CDR3 length: 13 residues. CDR3 loop: CASSQNSQETQYF. The CDR3 DNA follows: TGTGCCAGCAGCCAGAATAGCCAAGAGACCCAGTACTTC.

The chain has TRBV5-1 and TRBJ2-5; unclear D gene. Germline values: CDR1 SGHRS, CDR2 YFSETQ. V was cut by 2 bases and J by 5 bases, with 7 bases left in between. The CDR3 length is 12 residues. Written as DNA, the CDR3 is TGCGCCAGCAGCTTCGGGTCGGAGACCCAGTACTTC. Its translation: CASSFGSETQYF.

This chain joins TRBV7-6 and TRBJ2-3; 9 bases line up with TRBD2. This CDR3 contains 19 residues. With 2 bases clipped from V and 5 bases from J, the junction kept 17 bases outside the gene matches. CDR1 is SGHVS, CDR2 FNYEAQ, per germline. In nucleotides, the CDR3 is TGTGCCAGCAGCTTATCCGAAGGCGGGGGGGCGCGGCAGGGAGATACGCAGTATTTT. Translation: CASSLSEGGGARQGDTQYF. Full variable domain (missing parts from reference TRBV7-6 and TRBJ2-3): GAGVSQSPRYKVTKRGQDVALRCDPISGHVSLYWYRQALGQGPEFLTYFNYEAQQDKSGLPNDRFSAERPEGSISTLTIQRTEQRDSAMYRCASSLSEGGGARQGDTQYFGPGTRLTVL.

CDR3 nucleotides: TGTGCCAGCAGTGTTCTCGAAGTAGCCAACACCGGGGAGCTGTTTTTT. It is translated as CASSVLEVANTGELFF. The chain is built from TRBV2 and TRBJ2-2; no clear D gene. The CDR3 runs to 16 residues. Germline CDR1 SNHLY, CDR2 FYNNEI. The V end lost 4 bases, the J end lost 2 bases, and 14 bases lay between the germline ends.

The chain couples TRBV5-5 to TRBJ2-7; maybe TRBD1 (6 bases). The germline V and J ends were trimmed by 6 bases and 5 bases, with 18 bases remaining between them. The germline gives CDR1 SGHKS, CDR2 YYEKEE (reference sequence). The CDR3 sequence is 14 residues long. The CDR3 here is CASNQARGNNEQYF. The CDR3 DNA reads as TGTGCCAGCAACCAGGCCAGGGGTAATAACGAGCAGTACTTC.

A word on this clone: One junction end disagrees with the germline gene, perhaps due to a read error. This chain connects TRBV12-3 or TRBV12-4 to TRBJ1-2; maybe TRBD1 (6 bases). The CDR3 length is 12 residues. The CDR3 DNA reads TGTGCCAGCAGTTTAGTAAAGGACAGTTTTTCCTTC. Its protein product is CASSLVKDSFSF.

This chain joins TRBV9 and TRBJ2-7; weak D call: TRBD2 (6 bases). V lost 0 bases and J 3 bases, leaving 10 bases between the germline ends. This CDR3 has 14 residues. CDR1 is SGDLS, CDR2 YYNGEE, per germline. The CDR3 DNA reads TGTGCCAGCAGCGTAGAGGAGGGGAGCTACGAGCAGTACTTC. It yields the protein CASSVEEGSYEQYF.

This sequence joins TRBV3-1 (or the pseudogene TRBV3-2) and TRBJ2-7, with D perhaps TRBD1 (6 bases). The germline gives CDR1 LGHDT, CDR2 YNNKEL (reference sequence). V lost 6 bases to trimming and J lost 3 bases, with 18 bases between them. This CDR3 is built from 15 residues. CDR3 nucleotide sequence: TGTGCCAGCAGAAAAACTGGGACATCTAACTACGAGCAGTACTTC. It translates to CASRKTGTSNYEQYF.

There are a few counts of this clone. The chain combines TRBV6-6 with TRBJ2-1, with 15 bases identical to TRBD2. Germline CDR1 is MNHNY and CDR2 is SVGAGI (reference sequence). After removal of 10 bases from V and 12 bases from J, the junction contained 7 bases not matched to a gene. This CDR3 is 13 amino acids long. The CDR3 sequence is CATGLAGGDAQFF. DNA for the CDR3: TGTGCCACCGGACTAGCGGGGGGGGATGCGCAGTTCTTC.

This clone was seen once. The V and J genes are TRBV6-2 or TRBV6-3 and TRBJ2-7; 11 nucleotides line up with TRBD1. The CDR3 spans 15 residues. The germline CDR1 and CDR2 sequences are MNHEY and SVGEGT. Germline trimming cut 4 bases from V and 4 bases from J; bases unmatched to any gene: 6. The CDR3 nucleotides are TGTGCCAGCAGTTCCGGGACAGGGGGTGTTTACGAGCAGTACTTC. Encoded protein: CASSSGTGGVYEQYF.

This clone was counted ten times or more. V and J are TRBV6-5 and TRBJ1-4, with a tentative D call TRBD1 (5 bases). Trimming left V 6 bases short and J 3 bases short, with 11 bases between. Per germline, CDR1 MNHEY and CDR2 SVGAGI. This CDR3 is built from 14 residues. For the CDR3, the DNA is TGTGCCAGCAGGATAGGGGCGGCTAATGAAAAACTGTTTTTT. Residues: CASRIGAANEKLFF.

This chain connects TRBV6-5 to TRBJ2-1; the D gene is possibly TRBD2 (6 bases). From germline, CDR1 is MNHEY and CDR2 SVGAGI. CDR3 length: 15 amino acids. Trimming took 2 bases from V and 0 from J, leaving 8 bases between them. The CDR3 here is CASSYGGSSYNEQFF. The CDR3 region has the DNA TGTGCCAGCAGTTACGGGGGGAGCTCCTACAATGAGCAGTTCTTC.

The chain links TRBV7-2 to TRBJ1-6, with D uncertain. CDR3 length: 16 amino acids. Germline CDR1 SGHTA, CDR2 FQGNSA. With 3 bases removed from V and 2 bases from J, the gap between germline ends came to 11 bases. CDR3 sequence: CASSFIPDTYNSPLHF. CDR3 sequence (DNA): TGTGCCAGCAGCTTTATTCCAGATACCTATAATTCACCCCTCCACTTT.

The rearrangement joins TRBV7-9 to TRBJ1-2; the match to TRBD1 covers 7 bases. This CDR3 spans 16 amino acids. The germline V gene encodes CDR1 SEHNR and CDR2 FQNEAQ (reference sequence). V shed 2 bases and J 4 bases; nucleotides not matched to a gene: 10. The CDR3 here is CASSLITGDGAYGYTF. Here the CDR3 DNA reads TGTGCCAGCAGCTTAATAACAGGGGACGGCGCCTATGGCTACACCTTC.

The chain combines TRBV28 with TRBJ1-6; 7 bases are shared with TRBD1. Germline CDR1 and CDR2: MDHEN and SYDVKM. The CDR3 has 15 amino acids. Trimming cost V 8 bases and J 9 bases; bases outside gene matches: 13. The CDR3 region is CASGSGGFGLSPLHF. Here the CDR3 DNA reads TGTGCCAGCGGCTCAGGGGGGTTTGGGCTTTCACCCCTCCACTTT.

The genes are TRBV9 and TRBJ2-7; 8 bases fit TRBD1. The CDR3 sequence is 15 residues long. J was trimmed by 5 bases and V by 4 bases; bases with no gene match: 11. Germline V gene sequence: CDR1 SGDLS, CDR2 YYNGEE. The CDR3 DNA is TGTGCCAGCAGCCCTCAGGGGGCGCGAACCCACGAGCAGTACTTC. Its protein is CASSPQGARTHEQYF.

V gene TRBV13 combines with J gene TRBJ2-3; 8 bases line up with TRBD2. CDR3 length equals 15 residues. Germline CDR1 and CDR2: PRHDT and FYEKMQ (reference sequence). V was pared by 2 bases and J by 2 bases, with 3 bases of the junction left unmatched. CDR3 in amino acids: CASSLPGGATDTQYF. The CDR3 coding sequence is TGTGCCAGCAGCTTACCGGGGGGGGCCACAGATACGCAGTATTTT.

The chain has TRBV11-2 and TRBJ2-1, with D perhaps TRBD1 (7 bases). Trimming removed 2 bases at V and 5 bases at J, with 13 bases between. CDR3 size: 15 residues. Germline V gives CDR1 SGHAT, CDR2 FQNNGV. In DNA, the CDR3 is TGTGCCAGCAGCTTATCAGGGGGGCAGAACAATGAGCAGTTCTTC. Protein sequence: CASSLSGGQNNEQFF. The whole variable domain, filled in from reference TRBV11-2 and TRBJ2-1, reads EAGVAQSPRYKIIEKRQSVAFWCNPISGHATLYWYQQILGQGPKLLIQFQNNGVVDDSQLPKDRFSAERLKGVDSTLKIQPAKLEDSAVYLCASSLSGGQNNEQFFGPGTRLTVL.

As concerns this clone: Additional DNA sequences in this sample encode the identical CDR3. The chain uses TRBV5-1 and TRBJ1-1, with D unclear. CDR3 length equals 13 residues. Germline CDR1 is SGHRS and CDR2 is YFSETQ. The V end lost 1 base, the J end lost 2 bases, and 6 bases lay between the germline ends. CDR3 in amino acids: CASSLTENTEAFF. The CDR3 nucleotides are TGCGCCAGCAGCTTGACAGAAAACACTGAAGCTTTCTTT.

V usage is TRBV7-2 and J usage is TRBJ1-1; 7 positions agree with TRBD1. The CDR3 sequence is 16 residues long. CDR1 is SGHTA, CDR2 FQGNSA, per germline. J was trimmed by 2 bases and V by 8 bases; bases with no gene match: 14. The CDR3 DNA is TGTGCCAGCGCCCCACTTCGACAGGGCCCTAACACTGAAGCTTTCTTT. Its protein product is CASAPLRQGPNTEAFF.

The table lists this clone with a count of one. The V gene is TRBV18, the J gene TRBJ2-7, with D tentatively TRBD1 (5 bases). The CDR3 has 16 amino acids. The V gene's germline CDR1 is KGHSH and CDR2 LQKENI. V was pared by 3 bases and J by 4 bases, with 19 bases between. This chain's CDR3 is CASSPSLVVGQYEQYF. In DNA form, the CDR3 reads TGTGCCAGCTCACCCTCATTGGTCGTTGGACAATACGAGCAGTACTTC.